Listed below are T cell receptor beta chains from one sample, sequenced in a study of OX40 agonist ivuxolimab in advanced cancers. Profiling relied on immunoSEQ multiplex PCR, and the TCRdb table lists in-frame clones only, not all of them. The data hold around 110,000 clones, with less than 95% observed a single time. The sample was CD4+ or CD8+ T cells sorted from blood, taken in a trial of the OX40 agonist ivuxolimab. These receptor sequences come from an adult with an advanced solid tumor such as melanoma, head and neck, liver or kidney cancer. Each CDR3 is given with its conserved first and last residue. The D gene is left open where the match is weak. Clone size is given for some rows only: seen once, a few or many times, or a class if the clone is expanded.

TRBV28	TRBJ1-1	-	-	CATINGGADTEAFF	TGTGCCACCATAAACGGGGGGGCGGACACTGAAGCTTTCTTT
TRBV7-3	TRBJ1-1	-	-	CASSPLVGPNTEAFF	TGTGCCAGCAGCCCCTTGGTAGGACCGAACACTGAAGCTTTCTTT
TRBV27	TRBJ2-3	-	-	CASSLSTYSTDTQYF	TGTGCCAGCAGTTTATCCACTTACAGCACAGATACGCAGTATTTT
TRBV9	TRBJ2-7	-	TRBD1	CASSPGQDYEQYF	TGTGCCAGCAGCCCCGGACAGGACTACGAGCAGTACTTC
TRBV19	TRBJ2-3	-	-	CASSTGGGHTDTQYF	TGTGCCAGTAGTACCGGAGGGGGGCACACAGATACGCAGTATTTT
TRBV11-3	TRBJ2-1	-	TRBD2	CASSSTSGSGGEQFF	TGTGCCAGCAGCTCGACTAGCGGGAGCGGCGGTGAGCAGTTCTTC
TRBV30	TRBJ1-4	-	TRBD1	CAWSLKGQGEKLFF	TGTGCCTGGAGCCTAAAGGGACAGGGGGAAAAACTGTTTTTT
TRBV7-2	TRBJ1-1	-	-	CASSPGTVPTEAFF	TGTGCCAGCAGCCCCGGGACGGTTCCCACTGAAGCTTTCTTT
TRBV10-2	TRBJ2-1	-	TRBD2	CASSDRLAGGPNEQFF	TGCGCCAGCAGTGACAGACTAGCGGGAGGGCCGAATGAGCAGTTCTTC
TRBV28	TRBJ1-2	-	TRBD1	CASSYDEGATYGYTF	TGTGCCAGCAGTTATGACGAGGGGGCGACCTATGGCTACACCTTC
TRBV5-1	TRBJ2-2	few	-	CASSPGEPTGELFF	TGCGCCAGCAGCCCCGGTGAGCCCACCGGGGAGCTGTTTTTT
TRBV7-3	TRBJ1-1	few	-	CASSLGVLTEAFF	TGTGCCAGCAGCTTAGGGGTCCTCACTGAAGCTTTCTTT
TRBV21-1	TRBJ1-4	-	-	CASSKVRGREKLFF	TGTGCCAGCAGCAAAGTCAGGGGACGTGAAAAACTGTTTTTT
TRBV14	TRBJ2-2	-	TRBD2	CASSQDWGLAGTGELFF	TGTGCCAGCAGCCAAGATTGGGGACTAGCGGGGACCGGGGAGCTGTTTTTT
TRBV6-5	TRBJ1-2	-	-	CASSYPGGHGYTF	TGTGCCAGCAGTTACCCCGGGGGACATGGCTACACCTTC
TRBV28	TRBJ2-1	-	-	CASRPTRNNEQFF	TGTGCCAGCAGGCCGACACGGAACAATGAGCAGTTCTTC
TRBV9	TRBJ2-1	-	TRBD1	CASSFSWTGDNEQFF	TGTGCCAGCAGCTTCTCGTGGACAGGGGACAATGAGCAGTTCTTC
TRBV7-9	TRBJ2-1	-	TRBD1	CASSLAIVDRDHFF	TGTGCCAGCAGCTTAGCGATCGTTGACAGGGATCATTTCTTC
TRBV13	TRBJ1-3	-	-	CASSLAQARNTIYF	TGTGCCAGCAGCTTAGCCCAGGCAAGAAACACCATATATTTT
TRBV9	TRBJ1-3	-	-	CASSVGQQGNTIYF	TGTGCCAGCAGCGTAGGACAGCAAGGAAACACCATATATTTT
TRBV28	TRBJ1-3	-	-	CAIRRPGNTIYF	TGTGCCATCCGGCGGCCTGGAAACACCATATATTTT
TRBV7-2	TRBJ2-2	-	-	CASRRQAPTGELFF	TGTGCCAGCAGACGACAGGCCCCCACCGGGGAGCTGTTTTTT
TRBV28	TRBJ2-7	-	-	CASSLGPEQYF	TGTGCCAGCAGTTTGGGGCCTGAGCAGTACTTC
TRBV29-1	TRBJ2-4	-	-	CSVWDASKNIQYF	TGCAGCGTCTGGGACGCGTCCAAAAACATTCAGTACTTC
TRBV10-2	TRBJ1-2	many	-	CASGDVLSVSYGYTF	TGCGCCAGCGGGGATGTTTTATCCGTTAGCTATGGCTACACCTTC
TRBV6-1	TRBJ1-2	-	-	CASNRDYGYTF	TGTGCCAGCAACCGGGACTATGGCTACACCTTC
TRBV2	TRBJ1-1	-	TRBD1	CASSLDRAEAFF	TGTGCCAGCAGTCTAGACAGGGCTGAAGCTTTCTTT
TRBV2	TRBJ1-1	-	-	CASSERWNTEAFF	TGTGCCAGCAGTGAGAGGTGGAACACTGAAGCTTTCTTT
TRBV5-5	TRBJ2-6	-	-	CASSLDDASVLTF	TGTGCCAGCAGCTTGGATGACGCGTCAGTCCTGACTTTC
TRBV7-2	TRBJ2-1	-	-	CASSSEGEGLYEQFF	TGTGCCAGCAGCTCAGAGGGGGAGGGCCTTTATGAGCAGTTCTTC
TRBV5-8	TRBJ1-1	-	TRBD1	CASSLLTGTRTEAFF	TGTGCCAGCAGCTTGTTGACAGGGACGCGGACTGAAGCTTTCTTT
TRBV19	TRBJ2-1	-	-	CASSIVGYNEQFF	TGTGCCAGTAGTATAGTCGGGTACAATGAGCAGTTCTTC
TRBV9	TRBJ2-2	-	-	CASSARRYTGELFF	TGTGCCAGCAGCGCCCGTCGGTACACCGGGGAGCTGTTTTTT
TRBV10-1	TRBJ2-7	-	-	CASSDFPGIEQYF	TGCGCCAGCAGTGATTTTCCCGGGATAGAGCAGTACTTC
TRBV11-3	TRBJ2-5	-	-	CASSTLQSLRETQYF	TGTGCCAGCAGCACACTACAAAGCCTCAGGGAGACCCAGTACTTC
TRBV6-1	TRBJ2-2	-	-	CASSAARTASTGELFF	TGTGCCAGCAGTGCCGCCAGGACAGCCTCCACCGGGGAGCTGTTTTTT
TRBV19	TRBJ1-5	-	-	CASSIERFSNQPQHF	TGTGCCAGTAGTATCGAGAGATTTAGCAATCAGCCCCAGCATTTT
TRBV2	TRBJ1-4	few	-	CASSGKGMAEKLFF	TGTGCCAGCAGTGGTAAAGGGATGGCTGAAAAACTGTTTTTT
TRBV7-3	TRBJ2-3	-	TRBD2	CASSSLRGGRGYF	TGTGCCAGCAGCTCCCTTCGCGGCGGGAGGGGGTATTTT
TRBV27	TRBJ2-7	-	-	CASSPRGIHEQYF	TGTGCCAGCAGCCCCAGGGGAATCCACGAGCAGTACTTC
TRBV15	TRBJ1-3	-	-	CATSRITGAGNTIYF	TGTGCCACCAGCAGGATTACAGGAGCTGGAAACACCATATATTTT
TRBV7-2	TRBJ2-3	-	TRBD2	CASSSQTSGSSDTQYF	TGTGCCAGCAGCTCCCAGACTAGCGGGAGTTCAGATACGCAGTATTTT
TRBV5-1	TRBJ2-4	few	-	CASSLDARAGAKNIQYF	TGCGCCAGCAGCTTGGACGCCAGGGCAGGCGCCAAAAACATTCAGTACTTC
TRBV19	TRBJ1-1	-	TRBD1	CASRHRGSGEAFF	TGTGCCAGTAGACACAGGGGATCGGGTGAAGCTTTCTTT
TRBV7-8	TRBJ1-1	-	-	CASSLVAGNTEAFF	TGTGCCAGCAGCTTAGTAGCGGGGAACACTGAAGCTTTCTTT
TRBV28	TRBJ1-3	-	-	CASSSPTRSGNTIYF	TGTGCCAGCAGCTCTCCGACGCGCTCTGGAAACACCATATATTTT
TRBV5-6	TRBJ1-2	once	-	CASSFGTRKSGYTF	TGTGCCAGCAGCTTCGGAACCCGGAAATCGGGCTACACCTTC
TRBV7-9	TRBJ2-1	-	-	CASSLSYNEQFF	TGTGCCAGCAGCTTATCCTACAATGAGCAGTTCTTC
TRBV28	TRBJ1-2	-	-	CASSWAGYGYTF	TGTGCCAGCAGCTGGGCTGGCTATGGCTACACCTTC
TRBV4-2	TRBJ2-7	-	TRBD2	CASSQESSITSGSLYEQYF	TGTGCCAGCAGCCAAGAGAGTAGTATTACTAGCGGGAGCCTGTACGAGCAGTACTTC
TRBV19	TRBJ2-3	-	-	CASSRVPGLLTDTQYF	TGTGCCAGTAGCCGGGTCCCGGGACTCCTCACAGATACGCAGTATTTT